A selection of T cell receptor beta chains follows, all from one sample in a study of shared T cell receptors in the human thymus. TCRdb's table, derived via immunoSEQ multiplex PCR, lists solely in-frame clones and lacks some. Among 600,000 or so clones, approximately 89% were seen once, and the ten largest hold just under 0.0095%. The data were also submitted as part of a second study, on human thymus T cells.

Sequences were obtained from thymocytes. The receptors originated from a boy in the first two years of life with a congenital heart defect. Each CDR3 is given with its conserved first and last residue. Fields, in order: V gene, D gene, clone size, J gene, CDR3 DNA, CDR3 protein. The D gene is left open where the match is weak. Clone size is stated in some rows and not others, as once, few, many or a class when expanded.

>TRBV7-9|-|-|TRBJ2-3
TGTGCCAGCAGCCGGGGGACGGAGGCCAGCACAGATACGCAGTATTTT
CASSRGTEASTDTQYF
>TRBV19|TRBD2|-|TRBJ2-1
TGTGCCAGTACCAAACAGCTGGGGCTAGCGGGGGTCTACAATGAGCAGTTCTTC
CASTKQLGLAGVYNEQFF
>TRBV27|-|-|TRBJ1-2
TGTGCCAGCAGTGAGCCGGGGAACTATGGCTACACCTTC
CASSEPGNYGYTF
>TRBV7-2|-|-|TRBJ2-3
TGTGCCAGCAGCAACGGGACACTCACAGATACGCAGTATTTT
CASSNGTLTDTQYF
>TRBV9|TRBD2|-|TRBJ2-3
TGTGCCAGCAGCGTTAGCGGGAGCACAGATACGCAGTATTTT
CASSVSGSTDTQYF
>TRBV4-1|TRBD1|-|TRBJ1-1
TGCGCCAGCAGCCAAGAAGGGACAGGCGATCGGAACACTGAAGCTTTCTTT
CASSQEGTGDRNTEAFF
>TRBV4-1|TRBD2|-|TRBJ2-1
TGCGCCAGCAGCCAAGATCCCCTTACTAGCGGGAGGGCCTATGAGCAGTTCTTC
CASSQDPLTSGRAYEQFF
>TRBV7-6|-|-|TRBJ2-3
TGTGCCAGCAGCCCAACCGGAACGACAGCCTCTAGCACAGATACGCAGTATTTT
CASSPTGTTASSTDTQYF
>TRBV6-1|TRBD1|-|TRBJ2-3
TGTGCCAGCAGTCACCCGGGACAGCCCACAGATACGCAGTATTTT
CASSHPGQPTDTQYF
>TRBV5-6|-|-|TRBJ2-1
TGTGCCAGCAGCTTGGTAGGGGACTCGATCTTCTACAATGAGCAGTTCTTC
CASSLVGDSIFYNEQFF
>TRBV28|TRBD1|-|TRBJ1-6
TGTGCCAGCAGCCATTCCCGGACAGGGAAGATCTATAATTCACCCCTCCACTTT
CASSHSRTGKIYNSPLHF
>TRBV11-1|TRBD1|-|TRBJ1-1
TGTGCCAGCAGCATACAGGGGGGAACCCTAAACACTGAAGCTTTCTTT
CASSIQGGTLNTEAFF
>TRBV28|TRBD1|-|TRBJ2-7
TGTGCCAGCAGAACTAAACCATCGACAGGGGAATGCGAGCAGTACTTC
CASRTKPSTGECEQYF
>TRBV14|TRBD2|once|TRBJ2-1
TGTGCCAGCAGCCAAGAGGGGAGCGGGAGATCCTACAATGAGCAGTTCTTC
CASSQEGSGRSYNEQFF
>TRBV5-1|TRBD1|-|TRBJ1-4
TGCGCCAGCAGCCTGAACCAGGGGGCGCCAGCTAATGAAAAACTGTTTTTT
CASSLNQGAPANEKLFF
>TRBV7-9|-|-|TRBJ2-7
TGTGCCAGCAGCTTTGGGGACGGGAGCTACGAGCAGTACTTC
CASSFGDGSYEQYF
>TRBV9|-|-|TRBJ1-4
TGTGCCAGCAGCGTCTTGGGATGGGGACTTGTTTGTGAAAAACTGTTTTTT
CASSVLGWGLVCEKLFF
>TRBV28|-|-|TRBJ1-6
TGTGCCAGCGGGGGCGATTCACCCCTCCACTTT
CASGGDSPLHF
>TRBV7-8|-|-|TRBJ1-3
TGTGCCAGCAGCTCCCTGACTGCGAGGGCCAGCTCTGGAAACACCATATATTTT
CASSSLTARASSGNTIYF
>TRBV5-8|TRBD1|-|TRBJ1-5
TGTGCCAGCATTCCCAGGGGGGTGGGACAGCCCCAGCATTTT
CASIPRGVGQPQHF
>TRBV14|TRBD2|-|TRBJ2-7
TGTGCCAGCAGCCTACGAGCGGGAGGTGGATCCTACGAGCAGTACTTC
CASSLRAGGGSYEQYF
>TRBV6-6|-|-|TRBJ1-2
TGTGCCAGCAGAGGGTGGTCAGGGAACTATGGCTACACCTTC
CASRGWSGNYGYTF
>TRBV2|-|few|TRBJ1-2
TGTGCCAGCTCAAAACAGGGTTTGGATGGCTACACCTTC
CASSKQGLDGYTF
>TRBV10-3|-|-|TRBJ2-1
TGTGCCATCAGTGAGTCGAGATGGACTACACGGGTTGAGCACAATGAGCAGTTCTTC
CAISESRWTTRVEHNEQFF
>TRBV2|-|-|TRBJ2-7
TGTGCCAGAGAGAGGCTACACCTCAACTACGAGCAGTACTTC
CARERLHLNYEQYF